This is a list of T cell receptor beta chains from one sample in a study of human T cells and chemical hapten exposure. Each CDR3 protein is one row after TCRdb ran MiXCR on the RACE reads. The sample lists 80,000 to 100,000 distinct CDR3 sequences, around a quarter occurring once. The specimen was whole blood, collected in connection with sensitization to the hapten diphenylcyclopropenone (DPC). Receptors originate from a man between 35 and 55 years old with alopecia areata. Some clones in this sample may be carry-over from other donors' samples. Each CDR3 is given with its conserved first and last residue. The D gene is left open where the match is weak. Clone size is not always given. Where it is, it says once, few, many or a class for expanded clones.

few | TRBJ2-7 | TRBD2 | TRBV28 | CASSPRLAGTYEQYF | TGTGCCAGCAGTCCCCGACTAGCGGGTACCTACGAGCAGTACTTC
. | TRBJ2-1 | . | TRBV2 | CASSRIGDEQFF | TGTGCCAGCAGTCGCATCGGGGATGAGCAGTTCTTC
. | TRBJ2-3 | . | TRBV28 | CASSIMGGTDTQYF | TGTGCCAGCAGTATAATGGGAGGCACAGATACGCAGTATTTT
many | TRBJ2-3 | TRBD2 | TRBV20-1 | CSAREVAGDADTQYF | TGCAGTGCTAGAGAGGTAGCGGGAGACGCAGATACGCAGTATTTT
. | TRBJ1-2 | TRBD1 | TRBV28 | CASSLTLAITGDRGRNGYTF | TGTGCCAGCAGTTTAACCTTAGCCATTACAGGGGACAGGGGGCGAAATGGCTACACCTTC
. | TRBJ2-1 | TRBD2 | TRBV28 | CASSLGTSVNEQFF | TGTGCCAGCAGTTTAGGGACTAGCGTCAATGAGCAGTTCTTC
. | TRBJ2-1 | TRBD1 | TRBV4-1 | CASSFPGQGTEQFF | TGCGCCAGCAGCTTTCCGGGACAGGGGACTGAGCAGTTCTTC
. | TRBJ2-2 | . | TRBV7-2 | CASSLDSGWDGELFF | TGTGCCAGCAGCTTAGATAGCGGATGGGACGGGGAGCTGTTTTTT
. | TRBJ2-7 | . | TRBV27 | CASSPDRTFSYEQYF | TGTGCCAGCAGTCCCGACAGGACCTTCTCCTACGAGCAGTACTTC
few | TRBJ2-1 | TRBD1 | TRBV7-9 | CASSKGQHPYDEQFF | TGTGCCAGCAGCAAGGGACAGCACCCTTACGATGAGCAGTTCTTC
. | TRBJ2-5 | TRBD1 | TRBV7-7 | CASSADRGLETQYF | TGTGCCAGCAGCGCCGACAGGGGGCTCGAGACCCAGTACTTC
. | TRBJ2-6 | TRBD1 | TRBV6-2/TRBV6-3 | CASSRDRGGSGANVLTF | TGTGCCAGCAGCCGGGACAGGGGGGGCTCTGGGGCCAACGTCCTGACTTTC
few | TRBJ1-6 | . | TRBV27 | CASSLLQYNSPLHF | TGTGCCAGCAGTTTATTACAATATAATTCACCCCTCCACTTT
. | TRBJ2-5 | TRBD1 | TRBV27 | CASSWDRGPQETQYF | TGTGCCAGCAGCTGGGACAGGGGGCCCCAAGAGACCCAGTACTTC
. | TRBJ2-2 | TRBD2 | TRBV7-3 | CASPGGSREAANQNTGELFF | TGTGCCAGCCCGGGCGGAAGTCGGGAGGCAGCCAATCAGAACACCGGGGAGCTGTTTTTT
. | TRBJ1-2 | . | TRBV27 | CASRSQGNYGYTF | TGTGCCAGCAGGTCACAGGGCAACTATGGCTACACCTTC
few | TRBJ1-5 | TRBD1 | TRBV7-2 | CASSLNRGLEPQHF | TGTGCCAGCAGCTTGAACAGGGGCCTGGAGCCCCAGCATTTT
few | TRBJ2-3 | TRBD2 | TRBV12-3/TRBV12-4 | CASSILAGPDTDTQYF | TGTGCCAGCAGTATCTTAGCGGGACCGGACACAGATACGCAGTATTTT
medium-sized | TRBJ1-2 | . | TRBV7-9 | CASSPPLVGENYGDTF | TGTGCCAGCAGCCCACCCCTTGTGGGGGAAAACTATGGCGACACCTTC
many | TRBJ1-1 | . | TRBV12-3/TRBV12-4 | CASRRDGGTEAFF | TGTGCCAGCAGACGCGACGGGGGCACTGAAGCTTTCTTT
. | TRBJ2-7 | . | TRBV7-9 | CASSLIPQGSYEQYF | TGTGCCAGCAGCTTAATTCCCCAGGGGTCCTACGAGCAGTACTTC
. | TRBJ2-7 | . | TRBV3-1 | CASSPRGGLEQYF | TGTGCCAGCAGCCCCCGGGGAGGTCTCGAGCAGTACTTC
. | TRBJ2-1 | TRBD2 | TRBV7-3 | CASSLRTSGGLNEQFF | TGTGCCAGCAGCTTAAGAACTAGCGGGGGACTGAATGAGCAGTTCTTC
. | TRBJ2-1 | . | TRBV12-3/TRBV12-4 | CASSFSRGEQFF | TGTGCCAGCAGTTTCTCTCGGGGGGAGCAGTTCTTC
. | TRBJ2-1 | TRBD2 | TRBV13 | CASGETSGRINEQFF | TGTGCCAGCGGGGAGACTAGCGGGAGGATCAATGAGCAGTTCTTC
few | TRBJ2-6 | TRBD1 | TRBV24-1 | CATGTGDPSGANVLTF | TGTGCCACCGGGACAGGCGATCCCTCTGGGGCCAACGTCCTGACTTTC
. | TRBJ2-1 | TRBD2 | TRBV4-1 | CASSQRVASGTLNEQFF | TGCGCCAGCAGCCAAAGGGTGGCTAGCGGGACTTTAAATGAGCAGTTCTTC
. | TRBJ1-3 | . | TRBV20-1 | CSARAGAGNTIYF | TGCAGTGCTAGAGCAGGGGCTGGAAACACCATATATTTT
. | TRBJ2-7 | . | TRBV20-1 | CSARGVLSSSYEQYF | TGCAGTGCTAGAGGGGTCCTCTCGAGCTCCTACGAGCAGTACTTC
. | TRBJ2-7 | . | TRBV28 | CASSLGGGGLYEQYF | TGTGCCAGCAGTTTAGGGGGAGGGGGACTCTACGAGCAGTACTTC
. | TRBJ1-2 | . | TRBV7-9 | CASSLGSSNYGYTF | TGTGCCAGCAGCTTGGGCAGTTCTAACTATGGCTACACCTTC
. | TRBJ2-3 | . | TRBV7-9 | CASSLASGTDTQYF | TGTGCCAGCAGCTTAGCGTCTGGCACAGATACGCAGTATTTT
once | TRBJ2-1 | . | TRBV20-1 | CSASIGGTARVF | TGCAGTGCTAGTATAGGGGGTACCGCCCGTGTCTTC